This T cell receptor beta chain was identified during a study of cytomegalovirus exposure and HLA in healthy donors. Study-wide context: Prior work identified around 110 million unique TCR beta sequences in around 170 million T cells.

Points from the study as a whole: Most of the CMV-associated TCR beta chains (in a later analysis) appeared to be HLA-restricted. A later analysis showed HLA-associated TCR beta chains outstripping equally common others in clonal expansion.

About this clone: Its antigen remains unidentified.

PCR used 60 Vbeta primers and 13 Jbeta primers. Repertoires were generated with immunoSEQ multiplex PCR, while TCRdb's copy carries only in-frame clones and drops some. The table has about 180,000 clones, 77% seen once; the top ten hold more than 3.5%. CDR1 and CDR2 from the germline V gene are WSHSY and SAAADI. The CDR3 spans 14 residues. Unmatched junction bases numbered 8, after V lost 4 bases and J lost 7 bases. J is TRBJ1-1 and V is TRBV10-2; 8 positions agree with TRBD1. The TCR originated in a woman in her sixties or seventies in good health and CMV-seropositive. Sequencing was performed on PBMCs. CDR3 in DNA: TGCGCCAGCAGTGCAACGACAGGGGTTCATGAAGCTTTCTTT. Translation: CASSATTGVHEAFF.